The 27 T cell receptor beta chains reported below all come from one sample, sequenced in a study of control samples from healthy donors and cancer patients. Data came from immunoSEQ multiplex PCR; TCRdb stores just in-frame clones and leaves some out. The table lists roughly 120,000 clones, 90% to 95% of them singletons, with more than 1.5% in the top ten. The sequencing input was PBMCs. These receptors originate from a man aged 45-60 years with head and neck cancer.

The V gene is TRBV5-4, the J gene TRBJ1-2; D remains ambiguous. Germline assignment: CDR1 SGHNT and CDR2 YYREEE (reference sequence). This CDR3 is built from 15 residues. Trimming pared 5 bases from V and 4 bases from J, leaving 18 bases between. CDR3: CASSPQPGDSYGYTF. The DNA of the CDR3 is TGTGCCAGCAGTCCACAACCGGGAGATTCCTATGGCTACACCTTC.

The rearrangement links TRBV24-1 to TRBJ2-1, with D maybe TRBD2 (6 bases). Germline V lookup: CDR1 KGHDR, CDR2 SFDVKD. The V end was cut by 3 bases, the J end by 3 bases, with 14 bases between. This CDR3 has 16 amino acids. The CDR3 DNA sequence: TGTGCCACCAGTGATCCCGGGACTGGAAACTACAATGAGCAGTTCTTC. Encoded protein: CATSDPGTGNYNEQFF.

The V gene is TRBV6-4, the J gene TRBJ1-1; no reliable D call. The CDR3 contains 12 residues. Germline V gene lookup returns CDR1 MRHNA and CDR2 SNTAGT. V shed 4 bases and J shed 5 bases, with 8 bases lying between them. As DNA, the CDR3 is TGTGCCAGCAGTGTCGTAGGGACTGAAGCTTTCTTT. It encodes CASSVVGTEAFF.

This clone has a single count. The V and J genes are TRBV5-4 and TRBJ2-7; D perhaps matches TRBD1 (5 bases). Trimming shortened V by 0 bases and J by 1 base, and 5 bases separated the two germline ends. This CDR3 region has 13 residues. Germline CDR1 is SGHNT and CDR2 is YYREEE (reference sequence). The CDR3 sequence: CASSLDRSYEQYF. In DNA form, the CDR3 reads TGTGCCAGCAGCTTGGACAGGTCCTACGAGCAGTACTTC.

CDR3 coding DNA: TGTGCCAGCAGCTCCACGACTGTGATGCCCCAGCATTTT. Its protein product is CASSSTTVMPQHF. The chain employs TRBV2 and TRBJ1-5; D call uncertain. Germline CDR1 reads SNHLY; CDR2 reads FYNNEI. The V end was cut by 6 bases, the J end by 9 bases, with 15 bases between. This CDR3 contains 13 residues. Using reference TRBV2 and TRBJ1-5 for the parts outside the CDR3, the full variable domain is EPEVTQTPSHQVTQMGQEVILRCVPISNHLYFYWYRQILGQKVEFLVSFYNNEISEKSEIFDDQFSVERPDGSNFTLKIRSTKLEDSAMYFCASSSTTVMPQHFGDGTRLSIL.

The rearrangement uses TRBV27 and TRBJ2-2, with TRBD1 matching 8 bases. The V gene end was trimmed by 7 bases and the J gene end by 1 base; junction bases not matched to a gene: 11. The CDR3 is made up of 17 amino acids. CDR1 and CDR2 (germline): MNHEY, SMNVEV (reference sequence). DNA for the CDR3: TGTGCCAGCACCCCAGCGGACGGACAGGGGAACACCGGGGAGCTGTTTTTT. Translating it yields CASTPADGQGNTGELFF.

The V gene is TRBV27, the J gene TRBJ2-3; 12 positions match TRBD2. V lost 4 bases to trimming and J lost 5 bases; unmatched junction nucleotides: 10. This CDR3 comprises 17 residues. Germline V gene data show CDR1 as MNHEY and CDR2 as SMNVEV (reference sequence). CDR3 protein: CASSSPWTSGELDTQYF. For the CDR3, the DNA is TGTGCCAGCAGTTCGCCTTGGACTAGCGGGGAGTTAGATACGCAGTATTTT.

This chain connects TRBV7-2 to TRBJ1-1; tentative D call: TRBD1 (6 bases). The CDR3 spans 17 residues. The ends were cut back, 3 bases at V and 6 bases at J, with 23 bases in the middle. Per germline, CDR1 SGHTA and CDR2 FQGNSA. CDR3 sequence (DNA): TGTGCCAGCAGCTTGTACGGGACACGCTCAAAGGGTGCTGAAGCTTTCTTT. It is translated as CASSLYGTRSKGAEAFF.

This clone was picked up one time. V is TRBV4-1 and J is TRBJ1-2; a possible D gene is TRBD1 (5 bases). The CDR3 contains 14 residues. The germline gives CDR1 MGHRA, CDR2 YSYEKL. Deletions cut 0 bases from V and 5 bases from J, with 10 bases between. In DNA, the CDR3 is TGCGCCAGCAGCCAAGATCGGACAAAATATGGCTACACCTTC. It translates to CASSQDRTKYGYTF.

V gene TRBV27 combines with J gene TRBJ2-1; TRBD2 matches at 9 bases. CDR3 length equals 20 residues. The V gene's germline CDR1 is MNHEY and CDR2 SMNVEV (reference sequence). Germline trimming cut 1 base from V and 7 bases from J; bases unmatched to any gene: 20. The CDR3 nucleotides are TGTGCCAGCAGTTTATACGGGACGGGACCGAGCAGGACTAGCGATAATGAGCAGTTCTTC. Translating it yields CASSLYGTGPSRTSDNEQFF.

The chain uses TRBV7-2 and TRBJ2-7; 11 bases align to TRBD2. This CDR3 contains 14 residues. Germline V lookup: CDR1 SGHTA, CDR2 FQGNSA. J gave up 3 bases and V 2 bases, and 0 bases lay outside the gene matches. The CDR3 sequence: CASSLTSGGYEQYF. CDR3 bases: TGTGCCAGCAGCTTAACTAGCGGGGGCTACGAGCAGTACTTC.

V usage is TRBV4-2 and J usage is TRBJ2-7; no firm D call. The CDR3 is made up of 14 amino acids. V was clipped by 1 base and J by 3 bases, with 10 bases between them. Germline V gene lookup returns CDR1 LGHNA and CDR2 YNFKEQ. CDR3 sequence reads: CASSQGVRSYEQYF. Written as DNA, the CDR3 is TGTGCCAGCAGCCAAGGGGTCAGGAGCTACGAGCAGTACTTC.

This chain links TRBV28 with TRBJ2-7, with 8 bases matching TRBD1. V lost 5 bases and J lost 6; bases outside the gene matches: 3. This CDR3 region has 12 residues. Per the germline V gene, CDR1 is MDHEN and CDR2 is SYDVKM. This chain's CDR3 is CASSRQGLEQYF. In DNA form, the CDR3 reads TGTGCCAGCAGTAGACAGGGGCTCGAGCAGTACTTC. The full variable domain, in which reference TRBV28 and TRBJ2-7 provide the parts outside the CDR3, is DVKVTQSSRYLVKRTGEKVFLECVQDMDHENMFWYRQDPGLGLRLIYFSYDVKMKEKGDIPEGYSVSREKKERFSLILESASTNQTSMYLCASSRQGLEQYFGPGTRLTVT.

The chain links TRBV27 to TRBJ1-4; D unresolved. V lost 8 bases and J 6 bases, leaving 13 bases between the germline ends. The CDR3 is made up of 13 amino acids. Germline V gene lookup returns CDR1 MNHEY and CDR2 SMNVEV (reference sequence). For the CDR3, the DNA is TGTGCCAGCTCTCGCGGGGAGTATGAAAAACTGTTTTTT. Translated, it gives CASSRGEYEKLFF.

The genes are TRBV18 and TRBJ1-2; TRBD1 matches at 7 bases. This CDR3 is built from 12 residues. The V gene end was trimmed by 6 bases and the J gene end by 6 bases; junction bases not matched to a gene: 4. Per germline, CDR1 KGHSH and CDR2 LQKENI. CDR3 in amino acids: CASSPDRDGYTF. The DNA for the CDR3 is TGTGCCAGCTCCCCTGACAGGGATGGCTACACCTTC.

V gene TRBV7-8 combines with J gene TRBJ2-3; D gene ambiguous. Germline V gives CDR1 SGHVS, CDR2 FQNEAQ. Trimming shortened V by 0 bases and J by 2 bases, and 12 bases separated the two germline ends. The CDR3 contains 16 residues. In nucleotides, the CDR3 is TGTGCCAGCAGCTTAGCGCGAATGAGGTCCACAGATACGCAGTATTTT. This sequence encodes CASSLARMRSTDTQYF.

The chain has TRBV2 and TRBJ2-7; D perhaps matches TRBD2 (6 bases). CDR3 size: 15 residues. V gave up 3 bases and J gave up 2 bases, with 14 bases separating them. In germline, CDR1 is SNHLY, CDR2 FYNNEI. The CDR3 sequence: CASSEEGLPPYEQYF. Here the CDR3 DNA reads TGTGCCAGCAGTGAGGAGGGGTTGCCTCCCTACGAGCAGTACTTC.

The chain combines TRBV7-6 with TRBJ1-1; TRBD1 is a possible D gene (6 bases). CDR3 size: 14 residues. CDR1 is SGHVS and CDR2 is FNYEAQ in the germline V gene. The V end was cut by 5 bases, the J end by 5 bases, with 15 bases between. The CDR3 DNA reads TGTGCCAGCAGCCCCCGAAGGGGGAGGACTGAAGCTTTCTTT. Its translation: CASSPRRGRTEAFF.

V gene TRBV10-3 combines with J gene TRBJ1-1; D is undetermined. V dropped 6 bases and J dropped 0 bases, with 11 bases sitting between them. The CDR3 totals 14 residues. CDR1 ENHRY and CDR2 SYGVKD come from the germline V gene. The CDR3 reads CAIRAQSMNTEAFF. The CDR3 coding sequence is TGTGCCATCAGAGCGCAGTCGATGAACACTGAAGCTTTCTTT.

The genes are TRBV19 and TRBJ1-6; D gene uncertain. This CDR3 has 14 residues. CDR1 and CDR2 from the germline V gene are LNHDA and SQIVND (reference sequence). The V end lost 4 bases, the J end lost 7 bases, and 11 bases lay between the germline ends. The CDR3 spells CASSTLGGNSPLHF. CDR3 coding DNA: TGTGCCAGTAGTACGTTGGGAGGGAATTCACCCCTCCACTTT.

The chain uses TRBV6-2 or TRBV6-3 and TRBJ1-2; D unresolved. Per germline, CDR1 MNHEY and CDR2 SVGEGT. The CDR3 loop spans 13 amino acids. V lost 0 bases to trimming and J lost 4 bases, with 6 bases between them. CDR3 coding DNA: TGTGCCAGCAGTTACTCCCATATCTATGGCTACACCTTC. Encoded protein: CASSYSHIYGYTF.

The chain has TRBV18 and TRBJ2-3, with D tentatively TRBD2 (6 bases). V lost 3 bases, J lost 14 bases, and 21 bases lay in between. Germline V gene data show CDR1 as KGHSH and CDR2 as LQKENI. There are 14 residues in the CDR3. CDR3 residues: CASSPGGFPLDRYF. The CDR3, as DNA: TGTGCCAGCTCACCGGGGGGATTCCCTCTGGATAGGTATTTT.

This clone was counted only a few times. This chain's CDR3 is CASSRATIQMGTGELFF. CDR3 DNA: TGTGCCAGCAGTCGTGCGACTATCCAGATGGGCACCGGGGAGCTGTTTTTT. The chain carries TRBV6-6 and TRBJ2-2, with D possibly being TRBD2 (5 bases). Trimming stripped 5 bases from V and 4 bases from J, with 20 bases between. The CDR3 is made up of 17 amino acids. Germline V gives CDR1 MNHNY, CDR2 SVGAGI (reference sequence).

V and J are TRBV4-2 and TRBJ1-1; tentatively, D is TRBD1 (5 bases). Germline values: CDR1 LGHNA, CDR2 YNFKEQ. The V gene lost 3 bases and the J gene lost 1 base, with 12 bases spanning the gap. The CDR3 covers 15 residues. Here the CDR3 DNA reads TGTGCCAGCAGCCAGAGGGACTTACCGAACACTGAAGCTTTCTTT. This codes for CASSQRDLPNTEAFF.

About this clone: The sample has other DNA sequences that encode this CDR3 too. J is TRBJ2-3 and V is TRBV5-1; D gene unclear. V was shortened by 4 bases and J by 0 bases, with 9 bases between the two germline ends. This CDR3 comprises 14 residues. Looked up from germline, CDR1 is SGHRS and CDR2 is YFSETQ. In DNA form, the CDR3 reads TGCGCCAGCAGCCTGGGAACGAGCACAGATACGCAGTATTTT. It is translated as CASSLGTSTDTQYF.

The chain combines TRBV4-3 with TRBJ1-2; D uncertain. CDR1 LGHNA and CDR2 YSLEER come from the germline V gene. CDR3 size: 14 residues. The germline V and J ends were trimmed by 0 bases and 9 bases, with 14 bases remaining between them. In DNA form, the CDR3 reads TGCGCCAGCAGCCAAGAGAGCACGGTCCGTCGCTACACCTTC. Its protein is CASSQESTVRRYTF.

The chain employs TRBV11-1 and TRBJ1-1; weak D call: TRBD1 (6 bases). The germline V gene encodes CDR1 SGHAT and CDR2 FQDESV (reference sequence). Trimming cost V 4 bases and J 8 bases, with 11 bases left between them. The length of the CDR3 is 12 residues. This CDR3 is CASSSRQVEAFF. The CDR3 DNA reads TGTGCCAGCAGCTCCCGACAGGTAGAAGCTTTCTTT.